The entry below describes one T cell receptor beta chain. The sample is drawn from a study of blood T cell repertoires in COVID-19. This table comes from immunoSEQ multiplex PCR, and its TCRdb copy is limited to in-frame clones, with some not included. The sample shows some 130,000 clones, roughly 86% of them seen only once. Germline CDR1 and CDR2: SGHTS and YDEGEE. The ends lost 3 bases at V and 10 bases at J; junction bases unmatched: 12. This CDR3 has 17 residues. The specimen was peripheral blood. The clonotype comes from a woman aged 70-85 years with COVID-19, enrolled during active disease. The V and J genes are TRBV5-8 and TRBJ2-3; 15 nucleotides match TRBD2. For the CDR3, the DNA is TGTGCCAGCAGCTCGGGTCGGACTAGCGGGGGGGACGGGCCGCAGTATTTT. This encodes CASSSGRTSGGDGPQYF.